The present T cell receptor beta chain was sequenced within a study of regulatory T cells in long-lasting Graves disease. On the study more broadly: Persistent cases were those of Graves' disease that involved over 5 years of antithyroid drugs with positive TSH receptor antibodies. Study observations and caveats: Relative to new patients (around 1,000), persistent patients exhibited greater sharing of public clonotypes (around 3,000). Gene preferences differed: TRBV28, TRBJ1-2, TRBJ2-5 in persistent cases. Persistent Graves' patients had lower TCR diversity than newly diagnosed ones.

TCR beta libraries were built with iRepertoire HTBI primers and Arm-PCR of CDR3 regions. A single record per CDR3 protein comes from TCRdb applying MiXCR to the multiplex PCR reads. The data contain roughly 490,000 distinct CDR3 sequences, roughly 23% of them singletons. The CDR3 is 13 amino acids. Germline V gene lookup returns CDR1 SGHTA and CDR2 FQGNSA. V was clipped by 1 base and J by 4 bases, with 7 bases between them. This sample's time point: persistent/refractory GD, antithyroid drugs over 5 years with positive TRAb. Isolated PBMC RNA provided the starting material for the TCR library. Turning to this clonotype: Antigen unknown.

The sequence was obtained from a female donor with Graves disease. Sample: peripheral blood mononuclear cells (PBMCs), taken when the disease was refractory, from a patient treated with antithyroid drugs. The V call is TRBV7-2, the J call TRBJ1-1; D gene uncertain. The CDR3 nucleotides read TGTGCCAGCAGCTTAGAGTCAGCCACTGAAGCTTTCTTT. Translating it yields CASSLESATEAFF.